There are many counts of the clone carrying this T cell receptor (beta chain). Its antigen is unknown. When ophthalmopathy did not progress within 18 months, Graves' hyperthyroidism was considered stable. Clinical symptoms, serum thyroxine and TRAb, thyroid ultrasound and orbital computed tomography were used for the diagnoses. Template material for amplifying TCR beta CDR3 regions consisted of RNA transcripts. First-round RT-PCR with HTBI primers amplified the TCR CDR3 region. One entry per CDR3 protein, called by TCRdb with MiXCR from the multiplex PCR reads. The table records a few hundred thousand distinct CDR3 sequences, 20% to 25% of them present only once. The data are from a study of T cells in Graves' hyperthyroidism and ophthalmopathy. Study-wide results and limits: Among thyroid clonotypes expanded above 0.001, most also appeared in blood.

This clonotype was sampled from a man aged 45 to 65 with Graves' hyperthyroidism. The sequencing sample was made of blood.

This CDR3 is CASSVGTAVPQHF. CDR3 nucleotide sequence: TGTGCCAGCAGCGTCGGGACAGCAGTACCCCAGCATTTT. The chain uses TRBV7-2 and TRBJ1-5, with 7 bases identical to TRBD1. V shed 5 bases and J 10 bases; nucleotides not matched to a gene: 8. Germline loops: CDR1 SGHTA, CDR2 FQGNSA. This CDR3 is 13 amino acids long.